The 4 T cell receptor beta chains below come from one sample, sequenced in a study of cytomegalovirus exposure and HLA in healthy donors. With 60 Vbeta and 13 Jbeta primers, the PCR was carried out. The repertoire was sequenced with immunoSEQ multiplex PCR; TCRdb's copy has only in-frame clones and lacks some. Among 110,000 or so clones listed, around 81% were seen once. The specimen was PBMCs. The origin of the receptors is a woman aged 40 to 50 in good health and CMV-seronegative.

This rearrangement joins TRBV7-2 to TRBJ1-2; 9 bases are a match to TRBD1. Trimming at V came to 5 bases and at J to 7 bases, leaving 11 bases not matched to a gene. CDR3 length: 15 residues. In germline, CDR1 is SGHTA, CDR2 FQGNSA. CDR3 loop: CASSNTGTGIRGYTF. The CDR3 DNA sequence: TGTGCCAGCAGCAACACTGGGACAGGGATCCGTGGCTACACCTTC.

The genes are TRBV27 and TRBJ2-1, with D hard to call. This CDR3 spans 14 amino acids. Germline V gene sequence: CDR1 MNHEY, CDR2 SMNVEV (reference sequence). Trimming stripped 8 bases from V and 0 bases from J, with 11 bases between. The CDR3 DNA is TGTGCCAGCTCCCTGCGGCTCTCCTACAATGAGCAGTTCTTC. It yields the protein CASSLRLSYNEQFF.

The chain recombines TRBV28 with TRBJ1-2; 7 nucleotides line up with TRBD1. The germline CDR1 and CDR2 sequences are MDHEN and SYDVKM. This CDR3 has 13 residues. V shed 4 bases and J 5 bases; nucleotides not matched to a gene: 4. The CDR3 DNA follows: TGTGCCAGCAGTTGGCCGGGACAGTATGGCTACACCTTC. As protein: CASSWPGQYGYTF.

CDR3 amino acids: CAIRLNYGYTF. The CDR3 nucleotides are TGTGCCATCAGACTAAACTATGGCTACACCTTC. This rearrangement joins TRBV10-3 to TRBJ1-2; no definite D call. CDR3 length equals 11 residues. The V end lost 6 bases, the J end lost 2 bases, and 4 bases lay between the germline ends. Germline V lookup: CDR1 ENHRY, CDR2 SYGVKD.